This is a list of T cell receptor beta chains from one sample in a study of blood T cell repertoires in COVID-19. Using immunoSEQ multiplex PCR, the repertoire was profiled, and TCRdb retains in-frame clones only, with some absent. The sample holds 100,000 to 150,000 clones, about 79% seen once. The specimen was peripheral blood. Source of these receptors: a man aged 35-49 years with active or convalescent COVID-19. Each CDR3 is given with its conserved first and last residue. The D gene is left open where the match is weak. The size entry is marked missing in some rows and otherwise reads once, few, many or a size class.

d_gene	len	v_gene	j_gene	abundance	CDR3aa	CDR3nt
TRBD2	15	TRBV9	TRBJ2-3	-	CASSVGLAATDTQYF	TGTGCCAGCAGCGTAGGACTAGCGGCCACAGATACGCAGTATTTT
-	12	TRBV9	TRBJ2-2	-	CASSGLTGELFF	TGTGCCAGCAGCGGGCTCACCGGGGAGCTGTTTTTT
TRBD2	15	TRBV6-5	TRBJ2-7	-	CASSSQREGPREQYF	TGTGCCAGCAGTTCCCAGCGGGAGGGCCCTCGAGAGCAGTACTTC
-	14	TRBV6-5	TRBJ1-3	-	CASSYSMSGNTIYF	TGTGCCAGCAGTTACTCCATGTCTGGAAACACCATATATTTT
TRBD2	15	TRBV19	TRBJ2-1	few	CASSWTSGSYNEQFF	TGTGCCAGTAGTTGGACTAGCGGGAGTTACAATGAGCAGTTCTTC
TRBD1	13	TRBV29-1	TRBJ2-3	-	CSVEQTQGDTQYF	TGCAGCGTTGAGCAAACACAGGGGGATACGCAGTATTTT
-	17	TRBV3-1/TRBV3-2	TRBJ1-4	-	CASSQVGAGRSNEKLFF	TGTGCCAGCAGCCAAGTGGGAGCGGGACGGTCTAATGAAAAACTGTTTTTT
-	14	TRBV7-2	TRBJ2-1	-	CATSWRGGNNEQFF	TGTGCCACCTCGTGGAGGGGGGGAAACAATGAGCAGTTCTTC
-	11	TRBV12-3/TRBV12-4	TRBJ2-3	few	CASSTVDTQYF	TGTGCCAGCAGTACGGTAGATACGCAGTATTTT
-	14	TRBV6-5	TRBJ1-1	-	CASIYSPRNTEAFF	TGTGCCAGCATCTATAGCCCTCGGAACACTGAAGCTTTCTTT
-	18	TRBV6-4	TRBJ2-2	-	CASSRRGGQGGSTGELFF	TGTGCCAGCAGTCGCAGAGGCGGCCAGGGGGGTAGCACCGGGGAGCTGTTTTTT
-	16	TRBV5-1	TRBJ1-1	-	CASSRRDRGDSPEAFF	TGCGCCAGCAGCCGAAGGGATCGCGGGGACTCGCCTGAAGCTTTCTTT
-	14	TRBV10-3	TRBJ1-5	-	CAISDRTGNQPQHF	TGTGCCATCAGTGATAGGACGGGAAATCAGCCCCAGCATTTT
-	15	TRBV3-1/TRBV3-2	TRBJ2-3	-	CASSPQVAGGDTQYF	TGTGCCAGCAGCCCCCAGGTTGCGGGTGGAGATACGCAGTATTTT
TRBD1	15	TRBV9	TRBJ1-5	-	CASSVDGQANQPQHF	TGTGCCAGCAGCGTAGATGGACAGGCGAATCAGCCCCAGCATTTT
-	15	TRBV4-3	TRBJ1-2	-	CASSQTGWAYYGYTF	TGCGCCAGCAGCCAAACAGGGTGGGCGTACTATGGCTACACCTTC
TRBD2	18	TRBV4-2	TRBJ2-5	-	CASSQATGGWGMGETQYF	TGTGCCAGCAGCCAAGCTACGGGAGGCTGGGGTATGGGGGAGACCCAGTACTTC
TRBD1	14	TRBV19	TRBJ1-3	-	CASIPGGIGNTIYF	TGTGCCAGTATTCCAGGGGGCATTGGAAACACCATATATTTT
-	11	TRBV7-2	TRBJ2-7	-	CASSPQREQYF	TGTGCCAGCAGCCCCCAGCGGGAGCAGTACTTC
-	14	TRBV7-9	TRBJ1-5	-	CASSLEGQNQPQHF	TGTGCCAGCAGCTTAGAAGGACAGAATCAGCCCCAGCATTTT
TRBD1	15	TRBV13	TRBJ1-2	-	CASSLGGRQGGGYTF	TGTGCCAGCAGCTTAGGCGGGAGACAGGGAGGTGGCTACACCTTC
-	11	TRBV6-5	TRBJ1-4	-	CASSNRVLLFF	TGTGCCAGCAGTAACAGGGTCTTACTGTTTTTT
TRBD1	13	TRBV2	TRBJ1-2	once	CASRVQGGAGYTF	TGTGCCAGCAGGGTACAGGGGGGAGCTGGCTACACCTTC
-	15	TRBV7-6	TRBJ2-7	-	CASSSTYAADREQYF	TGTGCCAGCAGCTCCACCTACGCGGCCGACCGCGAGCAGTACTTC
-	15	TRBV3-1/TRBV3-2	TRBJ1-1	-	CASSQDGVVRTEAFF	TGTGCCAGCAGCCAAGACGGGGTGGTAAGGACTGAAGCTTTCTTT
-	16	TRBV27	TRBJ1-2	-	CASSPLGQLVNYGYTF	TGTGCCAGCAGTCCACTTGGACAGCTAGTAAACTATGGCTACACCTTC
TRBD1	14	TRBV7-2	TRBJ1-2	few	CASSGGQGPYGYTF	TGTGCCAGCAGCGGCGGACAGGGGCCCTATGGCTACACCTTC
-	15	TRBV30	TRBJ2-7	-	CAWSVARGTPGEQYF	TGTGCCTGGAGTGTAGCCAGGGGCACCCCGGGCGAGCAGTACTTC
-	13	TRBV7-9	TRBJ2-5	-	CASSLVERETQYF	TGTGCCAGCAGCCTAGTCGAGAGGGAGACCCAGTACTTC
TRBD1	17	TRBV19	TRBJ1-5	-	CASSVGTGVVENQPQHF	TGTGCCAGTAGTGTCGGGACAGGGGTCGTCGAAAATCAGCCCCAGCATTTT
-	14	TRBV18	TRBJ1-4	-	CASSQTVVEEKLFF	TGTGCCAGCTCACAGACAGTGGTGGAGGAAAAACTGTTTTTT
-	16	TRBV4-1	TRBJ2-2	-	CASSQERGQITGELFF	TGCGCCAGCAGCCAAGAGAGAGGCCAGATCACCGGGGAGCTGTTTTTT
TRBD1	14	TRBV19	TRBJ1-5	-	CASSAQGVKQPQHF	TGTGCCAGTAGTGCCCAGGGGGTTAAGCAGCCCCAGCATTTT
-	14	TRBV6-5	TRBJ1-2	-	CASSHPVGGFGYTF	TGTGCCAGCAGCCACCCGGTGGGGGGTTTTGGCTACACCTTC
-	15	TRBV21-1	TRBJ1-2	few	CASRTGTGIRYGYTF	TGTGCCAGCAGAACGGGGACAGGGATTCGCTATGGCTACACCTTC
TRBD2	15	TRBV3-1/TRBV3-2	TRBJ2-1	-	CASSHWEGNRNEQFF	TGTGCCAGCAGCCACTGGGAGGGGAATCGCAATGAGCAGTTCTTC
TRBD1	13	TRBV6-6	TRBJ1-4	-	CASGRGQDEKLFF	TGTGCCTCCGGGAGGGGGCAGGATGAAAAACTGTTTTTT
-	13	TRBV28	TRBJ1-5	-	CASRGMGNQPQHF	TGTGCCTCTCGGGGGATGGGCAATCAGCCCCAGCATTTT
-	15	TRBV5-1	TRBJ1-2	few	CASSLDAGFIYGYTF	TGCGCCAGCAGCTTGGATGCGGGCTTCATATATGGCTACACCTTC
-	13	TRBV30	TRBJ1-2	-	CAWSVSQGRGYTF	TGTGCCTGGAGTGTATCACAGGGTCGCGGCTACACCTTC
-	15	TRBV6-5	TRBJ1-5	-	CASSPVGGGNQPQHF	TGTGCCAGCAGCCCGGTGGGGGGGGGCAATCAGCCCCAGCATTTT
-	15	TRBV7-2	TRBJ2-1	-	CASSLLAGIRNEQFF	TGTGCCAGCAGCTTACTAGCCGGGATCCGCAATGAGCAGTTCTTC